Listed below are T cell receptor beta chains from one sample, sequenced in a study of neurological immune-mediated disorders. Via MiXCR, TCRdb re-called the 5' RACE reads, giving one row per CDR3 protein. The sample records some 30,000 distinct CDR3 sequences, under 6% being singletons. Material: CD4+ T cells from blood. The receptors here all came from a woman aged 50 to 60 in good health. Each CDR3 is given with its conserved first and last residue. Each record gives: V gene, D gene, J gene, clone size, CDR3 DNA, CDR3 protein. D genes are given only for firm matches. For some rows the clone size is stated as once, few or many, or as a class when expanded; others skip it.

>TRBV7-8|NA|TRBJ2-5|many
TGTGCCAGCAGCTTAGGCCTAAGAGGGCAAGAGACCCAGTACTTC
CASSLGLRGQETQYF
>TRBV29-1|NA|TRBJ2-3|many
TGCAGCGCCTTGAGAAGGTTGAGCACAGATACGCAGTATTTT
CSALRRLSTDTQYF
>TRBV5-1|NA|TRBJ1-3|many
TGCGCCAGCAGCCCCGACCGCGCTGGAAACACCATATATTTT
CASSPDRAGNTIYF
>TRBV5-1|NA|TRBJ2-1|many
TGCGCCAGCAGCTTGTATTTGGGGGGCAGCTACAATGAGCAGTTCTTC
CASSLYLGGSYNEQFF
>TRBV20-1|NA|TRBJ2-5|many
TGCAGTGCTAACCGAGGGATTCAAGAGACCCAGTACTTC
CSANRGIQETQYF
>TRBV7-6|TRBD2|TRBJ2-7|many
TGTGCCAGCAGTCAACTAGCGGGGGATATGTACGAGCAGTACTTC
CASSQLAGDMYEQYF
>TRBV20-1|NA|TRBJ1-2|NA
TGCAGTGCTACCACTGAATATAACTATGGCTACACCTTC
CSATTEYNYGYTF
>TRBV12-3/TRBV12-4|NA|TRBJ2-1|NA
TGTGCCAGCAGCCCGGGCGGGCGAGGTGAGCAGTTCTTC
CASSPGGRGEQFF
>TRBV5-6|TRBD2|TRBJ2-1|many
TGTGCCAGCAGCTTGATTGTAGCGGGAGGTTGGAATGAGCAGTTCTTC
CASSLIVAGGWNEQFF
>TRBV18|NA|TRBJ1-1|once
TGTGCCAGCTCGCGGCTAGAGGGGGAAGAAGCTTTCTTT
CASSRLEGEEAFF
>TRBV12-3/TRBV12-4|TRBD1|TRBJ2-7|many
TGTGCCAGCACCACCGGACAGGCCCTCCTTGGAGAGCAGTACTTC
CASTTGQALLGEQYF
>TRBV28|TRBD2|TRBJ2-7|many
TGTGCCAGCGGGGGACTAGCGGAGCAGTACTTC
CASGGLAEQYF
>TRBV25-1|NA|TRBJ1-1|many
TGTGCCAGCACCGGGGACATGAACACTGAAGCTTTCTTT
CASTGDMNTEAFF
>TRBV7-2|NA|TRBJ2-4|many
TGTGCCAGCAGCTTAATGACCCAGCTAGCCAAAAACATTCAGTACTTC
CASSLMTQLAKNIQYF
>TRBV7-6|NA|TRBJ1-5|many
TGTGCCAGCAGCTCCGGGGGGGCGGCGGGGCAGCCCCAGCATTTT
CASSSGGAAGQPQHF
>TRBV19|NA|TRBJ1-5|many
TGTGCCAGTAGTATGGACAGATTCAATCAGCCCCAGCATTTT
CASSMDRFNQPQHF
>TRBV10-3|TRBD1|TRBJ2-7|many
TGTGCCATCGGAGACAGGGGAGAAGAGCAGTACTTC
CAIGDRGEEQYF
>TRBV18|TRBD2|TRBJ2-5|few
TGTGCCAGCTCACCGCCCCTAGCGGGCCGCCAAGAGACCCAGTACTTC
CASSPPLAGRQETQYF
>TRBV28|TRBD1|TRBJ2-5|many
TGTGCCAGCAGATGGACAGGGCAACAGACCCAGTACTTC
CASRWTGQQTQYF
>TRBV5-1|TRBD1|TRBJ2-5|many
TGCGCCAGCAGCTCAGGGACAGGGGGTGTATGGGAGACCCAGTACTTC
CASSSGTGGVWETQYF
>TRBV20-1|NA|TRBJ1-5|many
TGCAGTGCTAGTTACGTGGAGGGGCAGCCCCAGCATTTT
CSASYVEGQPQHF
>TRBV5-4|NA|TRBJ2-2|many
TGTGCCAGCAGCTTGGTTATGGGGGTGGCCGGGGAGCTGTTTTTT
CASSLVMGVAGELFF
>TRBV4-3|NA|TRBJ2-7|once
TGCGCCAGCAGCCAGGGTTGGAACCCTATCTCCTACAAGCAGTACTTC
CASSQGWNPISYKQYF
>TRBV5-1|NA|TRBJ2-7|many
TGCGCCAGCAGCCAGGTTGTCGGAGAGCAGTACTTC
CASSQVVGEQYF
>TRBV6-5|TRBD2|TRBJ2-1|many
TGTGCCAGCAGTTACGGCGGACTAGCGGGCTACAATGAGCAGTTCTTC
CASSYGGLAGYNEQFF
>TRBV20-1|TRBD1|TRBJ1-4|many
TGCAGTGCTAGACGGGACAGGGAAAATGAAAAACTGTTTTTT
CSARRDRENEKLFF
>TRBV3-1|NA|TRBJ2-4|many
TGTGCCAGCAGCCAAGATCGGAAGAGCCTAAACATTCAGTACTTC
CASSQDRKSLNIQYF
>TRBV7-6|NA|TRBJ2-1|many
TGTGCCAGCAGCTTAGCGTGGGGGGATGAGCAGTTCTTC
CASSLAWGDEQFF
>TRBV28|NA|TRBJ1-5|many
TGTGCCAGCAGTGACGGACAGTCGAAGTCTGCGAGCCAGCCCCAGCATTTT
CASSDGQSKSASQPQHF
>TRBV5-6|NA|TRBJ2-5|many
TGTGCCAGCAGCTTGGCCGGGGCCGAGTTTATGTCGACCCAGTACTTC
CASSLAGAEFMSTQYF
>TRBV20-1|TRBD1|TRBJ2-7|medium-sized
TGCAGTGCCCAGGGAGACAGGGCCTACGAGCAGTACTTC
CSAQGDRAYEQYF
>TRBV7-2|NA|TRBJ2-1|many
TGTGCCAGCAGCCCGGGACCAGGGGTGTTCTTC
CASSPGPGVFF
>TRBV28|NA|TRBJ1-2|many
TGTGCCAGCAGTGCGGGGAACTATGGCTACACCTTC
CASSAGNYGYTF
>TRBV7-2|TRBD1|TRBJ2-2|many
TGTGCCAGCAGCAAAGACCCGACAGGGGGGGGTCCCACCGGGGAGCTGTTTTTT
CASSKDPTGGGPTGELFF
>TRBV2|NA|TRBJ2-1|few
TGTGCCAGCAGGGCTCGGGATGAGCAGTTCTTC
CASRARDEQFF
>TRBV28|NA|TRBJ2-7|many
TGTGCCAGCAGCCAGGGACAATCCTACGAGCAGTACTTC
CASSQGQSYEQYF
>TRBV6-1|TRBD1|TRBJ2-5|many
TGTGCCAGCAGTTCGGGACAGATGTACCAAGAGACCCAGTACTTC
CASSSGQMYQETQYF
>TRBV7-2|NA|TRBJ2-3|many
TGTGCCAGCAGCTTAGGACTAGGCTCTAGCACAGATACGCAGTATTTT
CASSLGLGSSTDTQYF
>TRBV5-1|NA|TRBJ2-1|NA
TGCGCCAGCACCATCGGAGGGACAGAATACAATGAGCAGTTCTTC
CASTIGGTEYNEQFF
>TRBV7-2|TRBD2|TRBJ2-7|many
TGTGCCAGCCGCGGACTAGCGGGGGGGACCTACGAGCAGTACTTC
CASRGLAGGTYEQYF
>TRBV7-6|NA|TRBJ1-1|many
TGTGCCAGCAGCTTCAGGGGAGATATCACTGAAGCTTTCTTT
CASSFRGDITEAFF
>TRBV12-3/TRBV12-4|NA|TRBJ2-1|many
TGTGCCAGCAGGTCCCCGGGGGTATACAATGAGCAGTTCTTC
CASRSPGVYNEQFF
>TRBV7-2|NA|TRBJ2-7|many
TGTGCCAGCAGTTCGCGGACGACCGTTACGGACGAGCAGTACTTC
CASSSRTTVTDEQYF
>TRBV20-1|NA|TRBJ2-3|many
TGCAGTGCTAGGGACTCCCGCAGCCAGACAACGCAGTATTTT
CSARDSRSQTTQYF
>TRBV7-3|TRBD1|TRBJ1-6|many
TGTGCCAGCAGCTTAACGGGACAGCCTAATTCACCCCTCCACTTT
CASSLTGQPNSPLHF
>TRBV20-1|NA|TRBJ2-5|many
TGCAGTGCTAGCTGGCAAGAGACCCAGTACTTC
CSASWQETQYF
>TRBV29-1|TRBD1|TRBJ2-2|many
TGCAGCGTTGGGACAGGGAGGAACGGGGAGCTGTTTTTT
CSVGTGRNGELFF
>TRBV28|TRBD2|TRBJ2-7|many
TGTGCCAGCAGTTTGGAGCGGGGGGTGACCTACGAGCAGTACTTC
CASSLERGVTYEQYF
>TRBV20-1|NA|TRBJ2-7|many
TGCAGTGCTCATAGCGGAAAAATGGGCGAGCAGTACTTC
CSAHSGKMGEQYF
>TRBV19|NA|TRBJ1-1|few
TGTGCCAGTAGTATCCGGACCAAGAACACTGAAGCTTTCTTT
CASSIRTKNTEAFF
>TRBV7-2|TRBD1|TRBJ2-7|many
TGTGCCAGCAGCTCGACAGGGTTCCACGAGCAGTACTTC
CASSSTGFHEQYF
>TRBV12-3/TRBV12-4|NA|TRBJ1-2|many
TGTGCCAGCACTTCCACAGGGCTCCTAAACTATGGCTACACCTTC
CASTSTGLLNYGYTF
>TRBV5-1|NA|TRBJ1-2|many
TGCGCCAGCAGCCAGGACACAACTAACTATGGCTACACCTTC
CASSQDTTNYGYTF
>TRBV7-8|TRBD1|TRBJ2-2|many
TGTGCCAGCAGCTTAAGGGTGGATGAGGGGGCAGACACCGGGGAGCTGTTTTTT
CASSLRVDEGADTGELFF
>TRBV5-1|TRBD2|TRBJ2-2|many
TGCGCCAGCAGCTTATTGCCTAGCGGGACCTCCGGGGAGCTGTTTTTT
CASSLLPSGTSGELFF